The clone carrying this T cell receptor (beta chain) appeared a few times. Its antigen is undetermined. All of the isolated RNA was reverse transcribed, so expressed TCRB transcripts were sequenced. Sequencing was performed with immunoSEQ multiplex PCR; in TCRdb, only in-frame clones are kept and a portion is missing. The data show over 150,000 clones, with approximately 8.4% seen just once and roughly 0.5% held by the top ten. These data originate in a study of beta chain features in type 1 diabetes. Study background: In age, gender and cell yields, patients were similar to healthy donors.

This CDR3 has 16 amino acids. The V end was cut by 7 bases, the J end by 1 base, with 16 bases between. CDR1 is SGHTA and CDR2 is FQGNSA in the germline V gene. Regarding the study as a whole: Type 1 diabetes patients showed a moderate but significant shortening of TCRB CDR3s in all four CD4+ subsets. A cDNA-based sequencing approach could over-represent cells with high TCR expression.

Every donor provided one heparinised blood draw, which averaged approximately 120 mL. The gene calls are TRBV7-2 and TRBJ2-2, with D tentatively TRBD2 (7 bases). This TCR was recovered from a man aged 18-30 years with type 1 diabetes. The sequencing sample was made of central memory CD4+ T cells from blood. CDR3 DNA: TGTGCCAGCACGGGGGGACAAGCACGGAACACCGGGGAGCTGTTTTTT. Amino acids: CASTGGQARNTGELFF.